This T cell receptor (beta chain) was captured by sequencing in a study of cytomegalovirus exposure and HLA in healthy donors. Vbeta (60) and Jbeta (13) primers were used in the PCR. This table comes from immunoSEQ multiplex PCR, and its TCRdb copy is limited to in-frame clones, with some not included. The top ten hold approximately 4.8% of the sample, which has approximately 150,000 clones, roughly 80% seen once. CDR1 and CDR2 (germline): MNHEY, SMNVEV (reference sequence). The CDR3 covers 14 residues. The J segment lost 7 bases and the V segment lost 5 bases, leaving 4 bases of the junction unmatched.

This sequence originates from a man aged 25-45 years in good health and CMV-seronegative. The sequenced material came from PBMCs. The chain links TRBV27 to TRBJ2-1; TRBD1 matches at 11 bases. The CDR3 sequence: CASSQDRGQNEQFF. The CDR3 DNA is TGTGCCAGCAGTCAGGACAGGGGGCAGAATGAGCAGTTCTTC.